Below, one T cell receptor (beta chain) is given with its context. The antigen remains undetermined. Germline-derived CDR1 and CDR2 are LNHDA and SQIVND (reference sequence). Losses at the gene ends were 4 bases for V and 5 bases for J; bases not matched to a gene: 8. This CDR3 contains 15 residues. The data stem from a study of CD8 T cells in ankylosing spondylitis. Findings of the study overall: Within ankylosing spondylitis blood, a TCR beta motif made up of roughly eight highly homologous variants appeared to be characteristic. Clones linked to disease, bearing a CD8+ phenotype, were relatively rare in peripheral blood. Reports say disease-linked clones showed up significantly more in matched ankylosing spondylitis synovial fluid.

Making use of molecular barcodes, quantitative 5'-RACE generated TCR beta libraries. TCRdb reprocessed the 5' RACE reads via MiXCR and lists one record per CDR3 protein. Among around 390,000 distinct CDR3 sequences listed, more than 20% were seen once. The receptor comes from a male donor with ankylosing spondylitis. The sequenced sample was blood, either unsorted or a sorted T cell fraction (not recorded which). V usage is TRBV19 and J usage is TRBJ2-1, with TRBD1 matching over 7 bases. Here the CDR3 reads CASSTRDRANNEQFF. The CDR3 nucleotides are TGTGCCAGTAGTACCCGGGACAGAGCTAACAATGAGCAGTTCTTC.